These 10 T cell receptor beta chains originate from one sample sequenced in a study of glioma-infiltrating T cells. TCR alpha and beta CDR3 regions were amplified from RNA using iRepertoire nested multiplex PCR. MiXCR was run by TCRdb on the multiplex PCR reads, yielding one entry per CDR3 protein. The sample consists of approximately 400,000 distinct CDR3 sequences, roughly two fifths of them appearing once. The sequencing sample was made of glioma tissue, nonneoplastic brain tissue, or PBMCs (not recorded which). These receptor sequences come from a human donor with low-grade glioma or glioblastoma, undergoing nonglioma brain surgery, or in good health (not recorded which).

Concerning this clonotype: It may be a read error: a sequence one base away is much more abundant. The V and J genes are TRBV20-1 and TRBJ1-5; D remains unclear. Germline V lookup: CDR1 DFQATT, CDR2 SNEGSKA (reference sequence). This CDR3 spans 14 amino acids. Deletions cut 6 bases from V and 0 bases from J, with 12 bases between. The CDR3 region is CSAQRRNSNQPQHF. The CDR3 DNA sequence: TGCAGTGCCCAACGGAGGAATAGCAATCAGCCCCAGCATTTT.

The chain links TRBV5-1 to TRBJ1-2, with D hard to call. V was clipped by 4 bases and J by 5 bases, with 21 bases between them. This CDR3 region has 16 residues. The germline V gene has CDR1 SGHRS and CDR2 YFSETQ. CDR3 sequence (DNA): TGCGCCAGCAGCATACAGCCAGGATCCAGGACGTATGGCTACACCTTC. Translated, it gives CASSIQPGSRTYGYTF.

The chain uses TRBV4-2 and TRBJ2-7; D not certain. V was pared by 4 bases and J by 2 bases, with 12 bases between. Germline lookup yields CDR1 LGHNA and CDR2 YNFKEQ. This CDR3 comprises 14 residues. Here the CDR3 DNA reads TGTGCCAGCAGCCCCCAGTACGGTACCTACGAGCAGTACTTC. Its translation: CASSPQYGTYEQYF.

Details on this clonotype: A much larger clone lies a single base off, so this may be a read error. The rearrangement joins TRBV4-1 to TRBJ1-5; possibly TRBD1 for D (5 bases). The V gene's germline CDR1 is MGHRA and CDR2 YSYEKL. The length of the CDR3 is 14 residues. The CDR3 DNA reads TGCGCCAGCAGCCAAGACAGGGTAGGGCAGCCCAAGCATTTT. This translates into CASSQDRVGQPKHF.

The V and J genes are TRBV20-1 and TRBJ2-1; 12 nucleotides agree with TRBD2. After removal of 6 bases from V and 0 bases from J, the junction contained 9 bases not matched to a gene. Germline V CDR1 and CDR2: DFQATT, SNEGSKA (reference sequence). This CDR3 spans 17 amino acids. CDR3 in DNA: TGCAGTGCGCCTACTAGCGGGAGGTGGCCCTCCTACAATGAGCAGTTCTTC. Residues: CSAPTSGRWPSYNEQFF.

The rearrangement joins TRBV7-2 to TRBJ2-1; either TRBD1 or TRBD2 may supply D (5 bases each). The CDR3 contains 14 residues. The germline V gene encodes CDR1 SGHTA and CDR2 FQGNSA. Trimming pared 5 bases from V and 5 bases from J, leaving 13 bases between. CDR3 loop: CASSRYGTNNEQFF. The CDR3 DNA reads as TGTGCCAGCAGCCGTTACGGGACCAACAATGAGCAGTTCTTC.

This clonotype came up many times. The CDR3 spells CASSLTFGKLFF. The CDR3 nucleotides read TGTGCCAGCAGTTTAACGTTCGGAAAACTGTTTTTT. V usage is TRBV28 and J usage is TRBJ1-4; D remains ambiguous. Germline CDR1 reads MDHEN; CDR2 reads SYDVKM. V shed 2 bases and J shed 10 bases, with 8 bases lying between them. The CDR3 has 12 amino acids. Looking up the rest from reference TRBV28 and TRBJ1-4 gives the full variable domain: DVKVTQSSRYLVKRTGEKVFLECVQDMDHENMFWYRQDPGLGLRLIYFSYDVKMKEKGDIPEGYSVSREKKERFSLILESASTNQTSMYLCASSLTFGKLFFGSGTQLSVL.

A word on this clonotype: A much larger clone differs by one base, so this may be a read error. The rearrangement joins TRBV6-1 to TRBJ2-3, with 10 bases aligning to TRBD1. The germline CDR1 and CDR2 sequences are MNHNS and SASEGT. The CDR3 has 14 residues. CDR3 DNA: TGTGCCAGCAGTAGACAGGGGGCATCAGATATGCAGTATTTT. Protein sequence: CASSRQGASDMQYF.

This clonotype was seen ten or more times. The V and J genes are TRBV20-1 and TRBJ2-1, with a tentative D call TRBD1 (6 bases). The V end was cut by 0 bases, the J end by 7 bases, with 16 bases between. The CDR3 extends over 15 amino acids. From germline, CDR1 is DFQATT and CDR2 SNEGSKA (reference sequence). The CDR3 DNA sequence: TGCAGTGCTAGAGATAGGGTCAGGGGCCAGAATGAGCAGTTCTTC. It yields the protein CSARDRVRGQNEQFF.

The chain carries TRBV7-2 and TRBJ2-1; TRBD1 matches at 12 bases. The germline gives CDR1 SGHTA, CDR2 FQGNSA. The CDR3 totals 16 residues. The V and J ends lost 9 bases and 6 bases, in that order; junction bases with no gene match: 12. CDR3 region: CASGLGGQGALNEQFF. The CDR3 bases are TGTGCCAGTGGCTTAGGGGGACAGGGGGCCCTCAATGAGCAGTTCTTC.